This TCR beta chain was sequenced during a study of siplizumab effects on memory and regulatory T cells. Sequencing used immunoSEQ multiplex PCR; TCRdb keeps in-frame clones, though not all of them. The sample has about 87,000 clones, 75% to 90% seen once. General study points: Naive T cells seemed more diverse than memory cells; they also seemed major alloresponse contributors. Siplizumab conditions gave an average of about 70% Treg-derived mappable alloreactive CD4+ clones, versus about 26% for controls. The authors did not confirm suppressive function in proliferating Tregs from siplizumab cultures.

With respect to this clone: The antigen is unknown.

Germline loops: CDR1 SEHNR, CDR2 FQNEAQ (reference sequence). V lost 6 bases to trimming and J lost 5 bases, with 20 bases between them. The CDR3 spans 15 residues. This receptor was obtained from a human donor in good health. The V call is TRBV7-9, the J call TRBJ2-7; TRBD2 might be the D (7 bases). Sequenced material: CD4+ T cells sorted from blood. CDR3 sequence reads: CASRTGGGSFHEQYF. The DNA of the CDR3 is TGTGCCAGCAGGACCGGGGGCGGGAGCTTCCACGAGCAGTACTTC.